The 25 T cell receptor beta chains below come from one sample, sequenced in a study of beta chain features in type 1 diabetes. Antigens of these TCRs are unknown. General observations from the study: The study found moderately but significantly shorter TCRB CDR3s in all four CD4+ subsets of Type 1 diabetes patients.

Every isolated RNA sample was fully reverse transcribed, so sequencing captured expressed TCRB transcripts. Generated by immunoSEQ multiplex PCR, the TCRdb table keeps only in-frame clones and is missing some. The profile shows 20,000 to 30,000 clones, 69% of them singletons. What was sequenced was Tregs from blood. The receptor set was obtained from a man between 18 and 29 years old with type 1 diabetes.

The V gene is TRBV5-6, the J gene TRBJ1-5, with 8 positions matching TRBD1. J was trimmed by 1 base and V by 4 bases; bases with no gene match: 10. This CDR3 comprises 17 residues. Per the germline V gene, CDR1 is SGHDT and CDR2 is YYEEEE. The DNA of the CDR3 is TGTGCCAGCAGCCAATGGACAGGGACGGCAAGCAATCAGCCCCAGCATTTT. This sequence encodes CASSQWTGTASNQPQHF.

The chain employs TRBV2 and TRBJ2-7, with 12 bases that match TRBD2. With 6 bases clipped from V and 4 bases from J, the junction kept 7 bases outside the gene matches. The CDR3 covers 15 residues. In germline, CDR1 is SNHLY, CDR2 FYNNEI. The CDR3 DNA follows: TGTGCCAGCAGAAGACTAGCGGGAGTAATGTACGAGCAGTACTTC. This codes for CASRRLAGVMYEQYF.

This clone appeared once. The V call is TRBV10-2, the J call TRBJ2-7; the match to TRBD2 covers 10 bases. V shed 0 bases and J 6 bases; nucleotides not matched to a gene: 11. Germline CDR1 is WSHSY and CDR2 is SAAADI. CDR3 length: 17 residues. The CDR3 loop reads CASSESLSGRVVGEQYF. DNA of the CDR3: TGCGCCAGCAGTGAGTCCTTAAGCGGGAGGGTTGTGGGCGAGCAGTACTTC.

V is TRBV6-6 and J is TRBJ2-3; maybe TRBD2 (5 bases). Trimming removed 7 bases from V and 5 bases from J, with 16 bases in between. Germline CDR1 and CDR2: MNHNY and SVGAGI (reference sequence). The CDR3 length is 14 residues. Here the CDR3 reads CASTNSGSEDTQYF. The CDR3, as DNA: TGTGCCAGCACCAATTCCGGTAGCGAAGATACGCAGTATTTT.

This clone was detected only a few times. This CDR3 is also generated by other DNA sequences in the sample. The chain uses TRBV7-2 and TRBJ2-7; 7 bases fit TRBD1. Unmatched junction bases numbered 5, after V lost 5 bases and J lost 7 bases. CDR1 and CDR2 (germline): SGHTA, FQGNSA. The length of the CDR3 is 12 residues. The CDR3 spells CASSRTGGEQYF. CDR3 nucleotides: TGTGCCAGCAGCAGGACAGGCGGGGAGCAGTACTTC.

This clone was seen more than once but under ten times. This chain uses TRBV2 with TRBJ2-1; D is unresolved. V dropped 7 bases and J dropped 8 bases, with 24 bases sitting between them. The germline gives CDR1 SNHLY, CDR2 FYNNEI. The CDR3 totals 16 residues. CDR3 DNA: TGTGCCAGCATCCTTCCCGTCGGGTCCTATTCCGATGAGCAGTTCTTC. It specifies CASILPVGSYSDEQFF.

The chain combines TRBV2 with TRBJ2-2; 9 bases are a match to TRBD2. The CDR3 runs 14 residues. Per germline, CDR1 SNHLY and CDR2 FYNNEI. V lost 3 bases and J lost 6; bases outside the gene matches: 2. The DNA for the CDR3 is TGTGCCAGCAGTGATCCTAGCGGGGCCGGGGAGCTGTTTTTT. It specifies CASSDPSGAGELFF.

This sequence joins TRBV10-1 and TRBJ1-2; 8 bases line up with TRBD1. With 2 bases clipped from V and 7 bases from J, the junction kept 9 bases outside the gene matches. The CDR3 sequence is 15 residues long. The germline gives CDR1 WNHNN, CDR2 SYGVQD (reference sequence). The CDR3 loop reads CASSETQGARSGYTF. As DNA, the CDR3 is TGCGCCAGCAGTGAGACCCAGGGGGCAAGAAGTGGCTACACCTTC.

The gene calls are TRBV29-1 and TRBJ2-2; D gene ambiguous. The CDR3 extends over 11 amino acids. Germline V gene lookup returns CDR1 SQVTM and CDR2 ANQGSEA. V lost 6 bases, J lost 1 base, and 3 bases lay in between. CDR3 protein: CSVGNTGELFF. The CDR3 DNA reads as TGCAGCGTCGGGAACACCGGGGAGCTGTTTTTT.

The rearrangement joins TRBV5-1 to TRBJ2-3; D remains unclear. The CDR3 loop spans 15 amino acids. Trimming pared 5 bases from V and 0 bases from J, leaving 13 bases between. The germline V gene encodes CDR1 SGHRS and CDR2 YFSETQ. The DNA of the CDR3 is TGCGCCAGCAGAGGTGGCGACTCTAGCACAGATACGCAGTATTTT. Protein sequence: CASRGGDSSTDTQYF.

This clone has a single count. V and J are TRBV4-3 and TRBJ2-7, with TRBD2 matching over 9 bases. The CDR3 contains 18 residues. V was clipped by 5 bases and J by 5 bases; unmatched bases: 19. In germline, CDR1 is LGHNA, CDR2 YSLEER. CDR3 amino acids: CASSSWRGGASVRDEQYF. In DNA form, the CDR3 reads TGCGCCAGCAGCTCATGGCGGGGGGGAGCCTCCGTTAGGGACGAGCAGTACTTC.

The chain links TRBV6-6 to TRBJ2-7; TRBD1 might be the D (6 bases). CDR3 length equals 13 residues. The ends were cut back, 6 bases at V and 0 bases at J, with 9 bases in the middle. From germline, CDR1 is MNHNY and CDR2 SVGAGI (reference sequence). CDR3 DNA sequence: TGTGCCAGCAGACAGGGAAGCTCCTACGAGCAGTACTTC. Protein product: CASRQGSSYEQYF.

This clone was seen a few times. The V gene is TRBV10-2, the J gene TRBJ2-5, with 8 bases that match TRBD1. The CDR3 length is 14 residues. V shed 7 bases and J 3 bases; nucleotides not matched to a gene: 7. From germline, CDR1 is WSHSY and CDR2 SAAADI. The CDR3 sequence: CASISGQAKETQYF. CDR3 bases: TGCGCCAGCATCTCGGGACAGGCCAAAGAGACCCAGTACTTC.

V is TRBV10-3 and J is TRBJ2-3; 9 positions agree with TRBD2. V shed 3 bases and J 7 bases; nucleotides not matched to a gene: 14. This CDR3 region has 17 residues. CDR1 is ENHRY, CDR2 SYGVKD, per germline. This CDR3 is CAISDPHGGRALNTQYF. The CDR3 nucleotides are TGTGCCATCAGTGACCCCCACGGCGGGAGGGCCCTAAATACGCAGTATTTT.

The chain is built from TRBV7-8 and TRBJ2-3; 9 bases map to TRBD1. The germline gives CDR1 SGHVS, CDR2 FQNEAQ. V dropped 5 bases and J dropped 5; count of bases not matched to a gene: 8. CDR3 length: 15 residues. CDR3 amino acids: CASSLRDRVRDTQYF. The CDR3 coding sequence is TGTGCCAGCAGCCTCCGGGACAGGGTGAGAGATACGCAGTATTTT. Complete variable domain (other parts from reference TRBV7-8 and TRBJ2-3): GAGVSQSPRYKVAKRGQDVALRCDPISGHVSLFWYQQALGQGPEFLTYFQNEAQLDKSGLPSDRFFAERPEGSVSTLKIQRTQQEDSAVYLCASSLRDRVRDTQYFGPGTRLTVL.

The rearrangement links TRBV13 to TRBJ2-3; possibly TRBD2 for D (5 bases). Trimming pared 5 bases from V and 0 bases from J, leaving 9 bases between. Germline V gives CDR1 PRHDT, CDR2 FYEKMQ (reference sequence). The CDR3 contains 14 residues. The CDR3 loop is CASSHGLSTDTQYF. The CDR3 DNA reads TGTGCCAGCAGCCACGGACTGAGCACAGATACGCAGTATTTT.

The CDR3 reads CASSPRQGYEQYF. CDR3 bases: TGTGCCAGCTCACCACGGCAGGGCTACGAGCAGTACTTC. The rearrangement links TRBV18 to TRBJ2-7; TRBD1 might be the D (5 bases). CDR1 and CDR2 from the germline V gene are KGHSH and LQKENI. This CDR3 spans 13 amino acids. The ends were cut back, 1 base at V and 3 bases at J, with 7 bases in the middle.

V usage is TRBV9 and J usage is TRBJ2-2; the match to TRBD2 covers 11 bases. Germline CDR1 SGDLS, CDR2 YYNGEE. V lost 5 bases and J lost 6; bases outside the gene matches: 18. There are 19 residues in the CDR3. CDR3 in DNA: TGTGCCAGCAGTTTTTTCCCCTCGGGTAGCGGGGGGGCCGCCGGGGAGCTGTTTTTT. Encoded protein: CASSFFPSGSGGAAGELFF.

CDR3 amino acids: CASSLWTGGQPQHF. CDR3 DNA sequence: TGTGCCAGCAGTTTGTGGACAGGGGGTCAGCCCCAGCATTTT. The chain combines TRBV6-5 with TRBJ1-5; 10 bases line up with TRBD1. The ends lost 4 bases at V and 6 bases at J; junction bases unmatched: 3. The germline V gene has CDR1 MNHEY and CDR2 SVGAGI. The CDR3 totals 14 residues.

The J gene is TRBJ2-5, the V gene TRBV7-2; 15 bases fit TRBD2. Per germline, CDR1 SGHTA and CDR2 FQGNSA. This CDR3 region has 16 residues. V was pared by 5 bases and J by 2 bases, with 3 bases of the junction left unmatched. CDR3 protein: CASSRGLAGGQETQYF. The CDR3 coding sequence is TGTGCCAGCAGCCGGGGACTAGCGGGGGGACAAGAGACCCAGTACTTC.

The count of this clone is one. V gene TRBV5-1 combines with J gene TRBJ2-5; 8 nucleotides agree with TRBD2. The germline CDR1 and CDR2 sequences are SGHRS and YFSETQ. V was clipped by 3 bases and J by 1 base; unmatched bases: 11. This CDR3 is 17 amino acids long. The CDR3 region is CASSWRTSGSPQETQYF. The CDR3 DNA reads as TGCGCCAGCAGCTGGAGGACGAGCGGGAGTCCCCAAGAGACCCAGTACTTC.

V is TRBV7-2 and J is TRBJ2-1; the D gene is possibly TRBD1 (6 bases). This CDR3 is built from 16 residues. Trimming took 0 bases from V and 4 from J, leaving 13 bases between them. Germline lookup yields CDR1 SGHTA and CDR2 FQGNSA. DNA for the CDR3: TGTGCCAGCAGCTTAGCCGGGACAAACGGTTACAATGAGCAGTTCTTC. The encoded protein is CASSLAGTNGYNEQFF.

The CDR3 DNA sequence: TGCGCCAGCAGCTTGAAACAGGGGTGGAATGAGCAGTTCTTC. Translation: CASSLKQGWNEQFF. This chain links TRBV5-1 with TRBJ2-1; 7 nucleotides agree with TRBD1. The CDR3 is 14 amino acids. Germline trimming cut 1 base from V and 7 bases from J; bases unmatched to any gene: 5. Germline-derived CDR1 and CDR2 are SGHRS and YFSETQ.

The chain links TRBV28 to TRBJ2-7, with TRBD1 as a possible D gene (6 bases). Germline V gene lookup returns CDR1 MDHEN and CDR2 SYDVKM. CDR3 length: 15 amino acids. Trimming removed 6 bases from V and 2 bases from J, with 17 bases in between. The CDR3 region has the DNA TGTGCCAGCAGAACCCTGCACAGGGTGCCCTACGAGCAGTACTTC. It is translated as CASRTLHRVPYEQYF.

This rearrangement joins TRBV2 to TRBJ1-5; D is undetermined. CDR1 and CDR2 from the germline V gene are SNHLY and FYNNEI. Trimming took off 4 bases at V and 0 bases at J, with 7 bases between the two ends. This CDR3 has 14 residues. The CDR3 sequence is CASSGSFSNQPQHF. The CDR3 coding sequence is TGTGCCAGCAGTGGAAGCTTTAGCAATCAGCCCCAGCATTTT.